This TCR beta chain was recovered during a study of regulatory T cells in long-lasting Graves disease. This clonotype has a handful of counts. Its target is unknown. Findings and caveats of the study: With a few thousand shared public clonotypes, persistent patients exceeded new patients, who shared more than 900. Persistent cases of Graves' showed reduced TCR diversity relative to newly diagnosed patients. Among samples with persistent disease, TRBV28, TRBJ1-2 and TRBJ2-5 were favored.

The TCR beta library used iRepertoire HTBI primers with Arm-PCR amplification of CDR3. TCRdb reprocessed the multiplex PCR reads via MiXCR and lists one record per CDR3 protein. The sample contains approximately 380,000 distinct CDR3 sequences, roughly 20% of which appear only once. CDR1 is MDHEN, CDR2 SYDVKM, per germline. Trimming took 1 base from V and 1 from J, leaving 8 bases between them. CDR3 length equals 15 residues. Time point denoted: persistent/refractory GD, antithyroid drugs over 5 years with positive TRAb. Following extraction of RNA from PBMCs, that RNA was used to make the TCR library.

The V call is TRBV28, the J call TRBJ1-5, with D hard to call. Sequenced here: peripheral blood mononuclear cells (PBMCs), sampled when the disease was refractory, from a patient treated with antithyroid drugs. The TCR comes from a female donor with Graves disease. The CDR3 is CASSLSQASNQPQHF. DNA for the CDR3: TGTGCCAGCAGTTTATCGCAGGCCAGCAATCAGCCCCAGCATTTT.